The source of this T cell receptor beta chain is a study of beta chain features in type 1 diabetes. Germline lookup yields CDR1 SGHKS and CDR2 YYEKEE (reference sequence). The CDR3 has 13 residues. Trimming cost V 4 bases and J 2 bases, with 9 bases left between them. As every portion of the isolated RNA was reverse transcribed, the sequencing read expressed TCRB transcripts. Data came from immunoSEQ multiplex PCR; TCRdb stores just in-frame clones and leaves some out. Counted here are nearly 250,000 clones, over 12% occurring once; the ten biggest clones make up roughly 0.024%. This clone was seen a few times.

V gene TRBV5-5 combines with J gene TRBJ1-1; tentative D call: TRBD1 (6 bases). The specimen was naive CD4+ T cells from blood. The clonotype comes from a woman between 35 and 50 years old in good health. In DNA, the CDR3 is TGTGCCAGCAGCGGGGACATCAACACTGAAGCTTTCTTT. Its protein is CASSGDINTEAFF.